This T cell receptor beta chain was sequenced in a study of blood T cell repertoires in COVID-19. Background on the study: In each case, the material was cDNA or gDNA derived from T cells, B-cell-depleted T cells, or PBMCs.

This clone was observed a single time. Sequenced by immunoSEQ multiplex PCR; TCRdb stores in-frame clones only, minus some. The sample consists of some 83,000 clones, around 80% of them appearing once. CDR1 MNHNS and CDR2 SASEGT come from the germline V gene. This CDR3 contains 14 residues. Trimming took 5 bases from V and 1 from J, leaving 12 bases between them. The TCR comes from a human donor in a cohort sampled during active COVID-19. Input material: peripheral blood. The V and J genes are TRBV6-1 and TRBJ2-7, with D possibly matching TRBD1 (6 bases). The CDR3 sequence: CASSWVQGSYEQYF. The CDR3 region has the DNA TGTGCCAGCAGTTGGGTCCAGGGGTCCTACGAGCAGTACTTC.